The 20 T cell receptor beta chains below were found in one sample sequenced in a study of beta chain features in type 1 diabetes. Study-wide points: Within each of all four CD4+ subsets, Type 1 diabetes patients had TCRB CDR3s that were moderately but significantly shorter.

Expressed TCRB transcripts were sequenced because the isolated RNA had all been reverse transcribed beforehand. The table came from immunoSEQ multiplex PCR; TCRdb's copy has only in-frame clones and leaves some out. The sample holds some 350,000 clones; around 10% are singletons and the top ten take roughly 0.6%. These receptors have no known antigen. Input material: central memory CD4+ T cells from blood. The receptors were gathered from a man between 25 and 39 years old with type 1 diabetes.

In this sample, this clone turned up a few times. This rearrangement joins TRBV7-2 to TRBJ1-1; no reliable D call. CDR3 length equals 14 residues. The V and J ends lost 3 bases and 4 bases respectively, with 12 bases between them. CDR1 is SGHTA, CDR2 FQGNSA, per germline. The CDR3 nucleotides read TGTGCCAGCAGCTTCGAGGGTCAAGGCACTGAAGCTTTCTTT. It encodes CASSFEGQGTEAFF.

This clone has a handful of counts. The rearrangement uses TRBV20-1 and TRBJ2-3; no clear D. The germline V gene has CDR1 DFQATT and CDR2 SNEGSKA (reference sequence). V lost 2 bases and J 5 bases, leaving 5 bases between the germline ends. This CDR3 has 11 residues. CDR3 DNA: TGCAGTGCTAGACGCAGAGATACGCAGTATTTT. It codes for CSARRRDTQYF.

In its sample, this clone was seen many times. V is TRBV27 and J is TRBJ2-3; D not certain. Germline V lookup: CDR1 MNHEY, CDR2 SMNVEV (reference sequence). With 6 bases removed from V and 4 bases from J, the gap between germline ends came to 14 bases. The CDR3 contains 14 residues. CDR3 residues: CASSLTAPADTQYF. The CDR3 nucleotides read TGTGCCAGCAGCCTAACAGCCCCCGCAGATACGCAGTATTTT.

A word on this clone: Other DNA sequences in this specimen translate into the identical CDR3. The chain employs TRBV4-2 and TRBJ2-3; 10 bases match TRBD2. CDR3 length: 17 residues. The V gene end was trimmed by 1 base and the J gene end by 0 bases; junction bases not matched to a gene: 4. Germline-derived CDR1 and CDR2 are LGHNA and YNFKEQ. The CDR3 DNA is TGTGCCAGCAGCCAAGGGACTAGCGGCACTAGCACAGATACGCAGTATTTT. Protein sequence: CASSQGTSGTSTDTQYF.

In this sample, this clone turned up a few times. The DNA for the CDR3 is TGTGCCAGCAGGGGACAGGGGAATCAGCCCCAGCATTTT. Protein sequence: CASRGQGNQPQHF. The chain is built from TRBV2 and TRBJ1-5, with 10 bases identical to TRBD1. Looked up from germline, CDR1 is SNHLY and CDR2 is FYNNEI. The CDR3 runs to 13 residues. After removal of 6 bases from V and 4 bases from J, the junction contained 0 bases not matched to a gene.

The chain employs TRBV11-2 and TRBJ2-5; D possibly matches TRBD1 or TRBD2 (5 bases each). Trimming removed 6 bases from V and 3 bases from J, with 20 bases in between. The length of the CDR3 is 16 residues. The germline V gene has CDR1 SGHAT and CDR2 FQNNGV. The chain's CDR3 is CASRAKWGKPEETQYF. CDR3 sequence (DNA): TGTGCCAGCAGGGCCAAATGGGGGAAACCCGAAGAGACCCAGTACTTC.

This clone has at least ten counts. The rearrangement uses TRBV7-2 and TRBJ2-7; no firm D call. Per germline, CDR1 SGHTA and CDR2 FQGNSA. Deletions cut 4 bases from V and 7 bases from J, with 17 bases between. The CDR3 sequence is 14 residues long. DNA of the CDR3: TGTGCCAGCAGCTATCTGACTGACCCTAGGGAGCAGTACTTC. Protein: CASSYLTDPREQYF.

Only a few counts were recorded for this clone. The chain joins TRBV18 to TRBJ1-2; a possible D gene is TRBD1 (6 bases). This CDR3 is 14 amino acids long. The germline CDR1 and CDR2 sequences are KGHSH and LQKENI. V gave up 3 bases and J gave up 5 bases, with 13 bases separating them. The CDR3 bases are TGTGCCAGCTCACCTGCGCAGGGGAGTTATGGCTACACCTTC. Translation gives CASSPAQGSYGYTF.

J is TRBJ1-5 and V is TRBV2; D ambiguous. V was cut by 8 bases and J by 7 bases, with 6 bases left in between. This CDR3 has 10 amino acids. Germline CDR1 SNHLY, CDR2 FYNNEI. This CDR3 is CASGRQPQHF. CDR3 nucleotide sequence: TGTGCCAGCGGGAGACAGCCCCAGCATTTT.

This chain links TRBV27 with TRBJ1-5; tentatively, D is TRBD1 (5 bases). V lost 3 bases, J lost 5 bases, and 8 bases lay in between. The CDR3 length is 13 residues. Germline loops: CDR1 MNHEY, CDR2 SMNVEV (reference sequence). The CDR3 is CASSFVGDQPQHF. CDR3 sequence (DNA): TGTGCCAGCAGTTTCGTGGGGGATCAGCCCCAGCATTTT.

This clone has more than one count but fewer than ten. CDR3 loop: CASSSPSSDTQYF. CDR3 DNA sequence: TGTGCCAGCAGCTCGCCCAGCTCCGATACGCAGTATTTT. The gene calls are TRBV4-2 and TRBJ2-3; D is undetermined. The CDR3 contains 13 residues. The V and J ends lost 5 bases and 6 bases respectively, with 12 bases between them. From germline, CDR1 is LGHNA and CDR2 YNFKEQ.

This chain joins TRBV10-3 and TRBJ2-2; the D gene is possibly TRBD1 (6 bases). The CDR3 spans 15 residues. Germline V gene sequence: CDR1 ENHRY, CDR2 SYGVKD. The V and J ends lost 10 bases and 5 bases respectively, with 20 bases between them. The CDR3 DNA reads TGTGCCAGCAACACTTATTTCGACAGGACCGGGGAGCTGTTTTTT. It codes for CASNTYFDRTGELFF.

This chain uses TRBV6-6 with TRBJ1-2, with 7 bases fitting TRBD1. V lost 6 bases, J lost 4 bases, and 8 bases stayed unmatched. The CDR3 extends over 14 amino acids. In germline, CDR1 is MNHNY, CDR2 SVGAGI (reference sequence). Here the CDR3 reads CASSPTGQSYGYTF. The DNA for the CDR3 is TGTGCCAGCAGCCCAACGGGACAGTCCTATGGCTACACCTTC.

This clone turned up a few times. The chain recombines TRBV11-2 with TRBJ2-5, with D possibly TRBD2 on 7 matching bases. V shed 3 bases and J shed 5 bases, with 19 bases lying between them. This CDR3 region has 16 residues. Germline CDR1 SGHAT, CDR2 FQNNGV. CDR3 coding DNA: TGTGCCAGCAGCTTTTTAGGGGGAGGGCCGGAGGAGACCCAGTACTTC. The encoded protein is CASSFLGGGPEETQYF.

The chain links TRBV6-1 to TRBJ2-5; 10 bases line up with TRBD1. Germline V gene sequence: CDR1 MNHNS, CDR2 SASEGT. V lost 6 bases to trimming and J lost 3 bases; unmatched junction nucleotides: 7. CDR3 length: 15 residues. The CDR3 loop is CASSLGQGWKETQYF. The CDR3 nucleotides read TGTGCCAGCAGCTTGGGACAGGGGTGGAAAGAGACCCAGTACTTC.

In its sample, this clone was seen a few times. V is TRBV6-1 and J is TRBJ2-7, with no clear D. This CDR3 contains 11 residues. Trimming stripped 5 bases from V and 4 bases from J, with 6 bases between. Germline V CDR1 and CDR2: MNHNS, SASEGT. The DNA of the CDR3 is TGTGCCAGCAGTAAAAATTACGAGCAGTACTTC. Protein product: CASSKNYEQYF.

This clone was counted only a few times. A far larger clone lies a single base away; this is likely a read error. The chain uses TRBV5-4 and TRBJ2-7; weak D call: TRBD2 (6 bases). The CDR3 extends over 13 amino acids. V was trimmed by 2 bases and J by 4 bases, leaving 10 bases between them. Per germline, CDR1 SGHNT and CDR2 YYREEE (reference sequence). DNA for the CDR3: TGTGCCAGCAGCTTACGGGAGAGGTACGAGCAGTACTTC. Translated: CASSLRERYEQYF.

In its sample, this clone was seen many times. The CDR3 coding sequence is TGTGCCAGCAGCCGAGAAACAGGCGTCTACGAGCAGTACTTC. Its translation: CASSRETGVYEQYF. The rearrangement uses TRBV4-2 and TRBJ2-7; tentatively, D is TRBD1 (5 bases). Germline V gene lookup returns CDR1 LGHNA and CDR2 YNFKEQ. CDR3 length: 14 residues. Trimming removed 4 bases at V and 3 bases at J, with 13 bases between.

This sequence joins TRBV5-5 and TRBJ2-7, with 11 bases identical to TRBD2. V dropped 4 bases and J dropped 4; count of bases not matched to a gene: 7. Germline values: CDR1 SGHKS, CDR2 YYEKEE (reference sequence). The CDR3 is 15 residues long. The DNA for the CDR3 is TGTGCCAGCAGCCTTGGGACTAGCGGATCTTACGAGCAGTACTTC. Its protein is CASSLGTSGSYEQYF.

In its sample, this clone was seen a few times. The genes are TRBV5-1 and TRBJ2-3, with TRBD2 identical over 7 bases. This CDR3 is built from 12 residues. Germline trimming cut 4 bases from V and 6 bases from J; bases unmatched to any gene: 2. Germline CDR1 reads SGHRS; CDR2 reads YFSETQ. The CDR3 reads CASSPGGDTQYF. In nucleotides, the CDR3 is TGCGCCAGCAGCCCGGGGGGTGATACGCAGTATTTT.